This entry lists 10 T cell receptor beta chains sequenced from one sample in a study of blood T cells in healthy people across ages. Together with a sample-barcoded 5' primer, a J-beta primer mix was included in a second PCR lasting roughly 7 to 11 cycles. TCRdb fed the 5' RACE reads into MiXCR, producing one record per CDR3 protein. This repertoire shows hundreds of thousands of distinct CDR3 sequences, 49% found once; its top ten account for around a third. The sequenced sample consisted of blood. These receptors were collected from a woman aged 55-70 years in good health.

V and J are TRBV7-2 and TRBJ2-1, with TRBD2 matching 11 bases. Germline V gene sequence: CDR1 SGHTA, CDR2 FQGNSA. V lost 2 bases to trimming and J lost 7 bases; unmatched junction nucleotides: 10. This CDR3 has 17 amino acids. Here the CDR3 DNA reads TGTGCCAGCAGCTTAAAGGCACTAGCGGGAGAACCTAATGAGCAGTTCTTC. Its translation: CASSLKALAGEPNEQFF.

The CDR3 DNA sequence: TGTGCCAGCAGTTATTCTTATGGCGAGCAGTACTTC. Its protein product is CASSYSYGEQYF. The genes are TRBV6-9 and TRBJ2-1; no clear D gene. The DNA matches TRBJ2-7 better at its end, which makes the J call doubtful. This CDR3 region has 12 residues. Germline-derived CDR1 and CDR2 are MNHGY and SVAAGI.

DNA for the CDR3: TGTGCCAGCAGCTCAGCGGGAGGACTCTACAATGAGCAGTTCTTC. This sequence encodes CASSSAGGLYNEQFF. The V call is TRBV28, the J call TRBJ2-1, with 9 bases identical to TRBD2. V dropped 6 bases and J dropped 3; count of bases not matched to a gene: 6. The germline V gene encodes CDR1 MDHEN and CDR2 SYDVKM. CDR3 size: 15 residues.

This clonotype was seen a handful of times. The chain is built from TRBV9 and TRBJ1-2, with D tentatively TRBD1 (6 bases). V was pared by 3 bases and J by 6 bases, with 18 bases between. CDR3 length: 15 amino acids. The germline V gene encodes CDR1 SGDLS and CDR2 YYNGEE. In nucleotides, the CDR3 is TGTGCCAGCAGCGGGCCACAGGGTTGGTCGCATGGCTACACCTTC. Protein sequence: CASSGPQGWSHGYTF.

This clonotype was picked up a small number of times. The chain employs TRBV7-2 and TRBJ2-1; 9 nucleotides agree with TRBD2. CDR1 SGHTA and CDR2 FQGNSA come from the germline V gene. Losses at the gene ends were 8 bases for V and 6 bases for J; bases not matched to a gene: 11. The CDR3 is made up of 15 amino acids. CDR3 DNA: TGTGCCAGCGCAAAAGTAGCGGGAGTAGGCAATGAGCAGTTCTTC. Its protein is CASAKVAGVGNEQFF. The whole variable domain, remainder taken from reference TRBV7-2 and TRBJ2-1, is GAGVSQSPSNKVTEKGKDVELRCDPISGHTALYWYRQSLGQGLEFLIYFQGNSAPDKSGLPSDRFSAERTGGSVSTLTIQRTQQEDSAVYLCASAKVAGVGNEQFFGPGTRLTVL.

This chain links TRBV4-1 with TRBJ2-5; D is perhaps TRBD2 (6 bases). The germline CDR1 and CDR2 sequences are MGHRA and YSYEKL. The length of the CDR3 is 16 residues. V lost 1 base and J lost 1, with 13 bases in between. In DNA form, the CDR3 reads TGCGCCAGCAGCCAAGTCCCCTGGCGGGGCCAAGAGACCCAGTACTTC. Its protein is CASSQVPWRGQETQYF.

This clonotype was counted ten times or more. The chain uses TRBV6-4 and TRBJ2-1; the D is unclear. The CDR3 totals 15 residues. Per germline, CDR1 MRHNA and CDR2 SNTAGT. Trimming shortened V by 5 bases and J by 7 bases, and 18 bases separated the two germline ends. CDR3: CASSTGPIFNNEQFF. The DNA of the CDR3 is TGTGCCAGCAGTACCGGGCCGATCTTTAATAATGAGCAGTTCTTC.

A few counts support this clonotype. V gene TRBV10-3 combines with J gene TRBJ2-5; 9 bases are shared with TRBD1. The V gene's germline CDR1 is ENHRY and CDR2 SYGVKD. V dropped 8 bases and J dropped 4; count of bases not matched to a gene: 8. The CDR3 is 14 amino acids. The CDR3 DNA is TGTGCCATCGCACAAAGGGACAGGGTAGAGACCCAGTACTTC. This sequence encodes CAIAQRDRVETQYF.

V and J are TRBV7-9 and TRBJ2-7, with D possibly being TRBD1 (8 bases). The CDR3 is 15 amino acids. V lost 5 bases, J lost 9 bases, and 23 bases lay in between. Germline CDR1 SEHNR, CDR2 FQNEAQ (reference sequence). In nucleotides, the CDR3 is TGTGCCAGCAGCCCCGGACAGGGAGGGAAAATAGGGCAGTACTTC. It codes for CASSPGQGGKIGQYF.

The rearrangement links TRBV6-5 to TRBJ1-1; 12 bases align to TRBD1. Germline assignment: CDR1 MNHEY and CDR2 SVGAGI. V shed 2 bases, J shed 4 bases, and the junction held 11 bases outside the gene matches. The CDR3 runs 18 residues. As DNA, the CDR3 is TGTGCCAGCAGTTACCTCAGGGGACAGGGGGCGCTGGGCACTGAAGCTTTCTTT. Its translation: CASSYLRGQGALGTEAFF.